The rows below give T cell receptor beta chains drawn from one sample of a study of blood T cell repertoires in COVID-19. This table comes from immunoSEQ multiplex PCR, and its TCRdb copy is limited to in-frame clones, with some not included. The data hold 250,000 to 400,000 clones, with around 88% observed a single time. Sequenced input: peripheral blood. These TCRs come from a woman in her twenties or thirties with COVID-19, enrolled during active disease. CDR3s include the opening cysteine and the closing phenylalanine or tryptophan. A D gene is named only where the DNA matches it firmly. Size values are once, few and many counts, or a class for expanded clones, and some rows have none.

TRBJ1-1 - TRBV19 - CASNTRQRTEAFF TGTGCCAGTAATACCAGACAGCGAACTGAAGCTTTCTTT
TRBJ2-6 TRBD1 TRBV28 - CASSLRGSGANVLTF TGTGCCAGCAGCCTCAGGGGGTCTGGGGCCAACGTCCTGACTTTC
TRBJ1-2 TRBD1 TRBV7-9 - CASFRTGGSYGYTF TGTGCCAGCTTCAGGACAGGGGGGAGCTATGGCTACACCTTC
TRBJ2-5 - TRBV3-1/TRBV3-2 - CASSQGLGGPTGETQYF TGTGCCAGCAGCCAAGGGCTGGGGGGTCCCACGGGGGAGACCCAGTACTTC
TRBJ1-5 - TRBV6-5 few CASTMTAINQPQHF TGTGCCAGCACCATGACAGCGATCAATCAGCCCCAGCATTTT
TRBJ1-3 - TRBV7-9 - CASSTTRPRGNTIYF TGTGCCAGCAGCACTACCCGACCTCGAGGAAACACCATATATTTT
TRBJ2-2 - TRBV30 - CASAGRGPTTGELFF TGTGCCTCCGCTGGAAGGGGCCCGACCACCGGGGAGCTGTTTTTT
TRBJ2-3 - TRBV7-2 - CASSPLLGVRTDTQYF TGTGCCAGCAGCCCGCTCCTCGGGGTCAGGACAGATACGCAGTATTTT
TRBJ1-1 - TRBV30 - CAWSTGPYTEAFF TGTGCCTGGAGTACAGGGCCCTACACTGAAGCTTTCTTT
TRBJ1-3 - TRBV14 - CASSQQGTTGNTIYF TGTGCCAGCAGCCAACAGGGCACTACTGGAAACACCATATATTTT
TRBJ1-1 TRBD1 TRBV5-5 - CASSLMTGETEAFF TGTGCCAGCAGCTTAATGACAGGGGAGACTGAAGCTTTCTTT
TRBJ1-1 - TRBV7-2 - CASSLSYRSNTEAFF TGTGCCAGCAGCTTATCGTACAGGAGTAACACTGAAGCTTTCTTT
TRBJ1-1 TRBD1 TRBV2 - CASSLDRGNTEAFF TGTGCCAGCAGCCTCGACAGGGGAAACACTGAAGCTTTCTTT
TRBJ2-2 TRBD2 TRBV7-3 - CASSQTSGASTGELFF TGTGCCAGCAGCCAGACTAGCGGGGCTAGTACCGGGGAGCTGTTTTTT
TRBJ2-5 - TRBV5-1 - CASSKDRQETQYF TGCGCCAGCAGCAAGGACAGACAAGAGACCCAGTACTTC
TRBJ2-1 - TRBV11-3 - CASSSQGTYNEQFF TGTGCCAGCAGCTCACAGGGCACCTACAATGAGCAGTTCTTC
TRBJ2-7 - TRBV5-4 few CASSLDRNTPYEQYF TGTGCCAGCAGCTTGGACAGGAATACGCCCTACGAGCAGTACTTC
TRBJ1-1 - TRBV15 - CATSTPREAGTVMNTEAFF TGTGCCACCAGCACCCCCCGGGAGGCAGGAACCGTTATGAACACTGAAGCTTTCTTT
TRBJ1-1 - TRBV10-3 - CAIRRQTNTEAFF TGTGCCATCAGGCGGCAGACGAACACTGAAGCTTTCTTT
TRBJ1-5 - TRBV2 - CASSPRGENQPQHF TGTGCCAGCAGTCCCCGGGGGGAAAATCAGCCCCAGCATTTT
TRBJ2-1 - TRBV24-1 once CATSDPLASSYNEQFF TGTGCCACCAGTGATCCCCTAGCGAGCTCCTACAATGAGCAGTTCTTC
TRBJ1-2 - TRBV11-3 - CASSLDRQAYGYTF TGTGCCAGCAGCTTAGATCGACAGGCCTATGGCTACACCTTC
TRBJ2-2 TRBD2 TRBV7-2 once CASSSAPGGGDGGELFF TGTGCCAGCAGCTCCGCTCCCGGGGGGGGTGACGGCGGGGAGCTGTTTTTT
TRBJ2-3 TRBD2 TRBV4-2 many CASSQLAGGVDTQYF TGTGCCAGCAGCCAACTAGCGGGAGGAGTGGATACGCAGTATTTT
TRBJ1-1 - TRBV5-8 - CASSPLGHMNTEAFF TGTGCCAGCAGCCCATTGGGACATATGAACACTGAAGCTTTCTTT
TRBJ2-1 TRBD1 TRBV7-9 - CASSNLYDRQGSSYNEQFF TGTGCCAGCAGCAACCTATATGATCGACAGGGCAGCTCCTACAATGAGCAGTTCTTC
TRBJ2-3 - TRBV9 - CASSVQGGGTDTQYF TGTGCCAGCAGCGTACAGGGGGGTGGCACAGATACGCAGTATTTT
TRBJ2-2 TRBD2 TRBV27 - CASSFSEPGLAGGNGLGWELFF TGTGCCAGCAGTTTTTCGGAACCGGGACTAGCGGGGGGGAACGGACTTGGCTGGGAGCTGTTTTTT
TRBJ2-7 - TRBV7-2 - CASSPLAGAWSSYEQYF TGTGCCAGCAGCCCTCTCGCGGGGGCTTGGAGCTCCTACGAGCAGTACTTC
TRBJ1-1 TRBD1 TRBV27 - CASSADRGPEAFF TGTGCCAGCAGTGCCGACAGGGGTCCTGAAGCTTTCTTT
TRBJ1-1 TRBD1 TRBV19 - CASSSATTGNYEAFF TGTGCCAGTAGTAGCGCTACGACAGGGAATTATGAAGCTTTCTTT
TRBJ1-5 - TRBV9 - CASSRTENQPQHF TGTGCCAGCAGTCGGACAGAAAATCAGCCCCAGCATTTT
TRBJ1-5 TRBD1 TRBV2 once CASSPNLAGTGDSNQPQHF TGTGCCAGCAGTCCTAATCTGGCCGGGACAGGGGATAGCAATCAGCCCCAGCATTTT
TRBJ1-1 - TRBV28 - CASSWGLYEAFF TGTGCCAGCAGTTGGGGGCTTTATGAAGCTTTCTTT
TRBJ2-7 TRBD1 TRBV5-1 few CASSALGTGSYEQYF TGCGCCAGCAGCGCGCTCGGGACAGGGTCCTACGAGCAGTACTTC
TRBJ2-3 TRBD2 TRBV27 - CASSFYAGVSTDTQYF TGTGCCAGCAGTTTTTATGCGGGGGTCAGCACAGATACGCAGTATTTT
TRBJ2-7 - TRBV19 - CASSIAPGPAYEQYF TGTGCCAGTAGTATAGCCCCAGGGCCTGCCTACGAGCAGTACTTC
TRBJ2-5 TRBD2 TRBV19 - CASSMTGLAETQYF TGTGCCAGTAGTATGACAGGACTAGCGGAGACCCAGTACTTC
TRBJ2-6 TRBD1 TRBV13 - CASSLLQGAISSGANVLTF TGTGCCAGCAGCCTCCTTCAGGGGGCGATAAGCTCTGGGGCCAACGTCCTGACTTTC
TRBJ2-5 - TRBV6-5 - CASSYSFSGAETQYF TGTGCCAGCAGTTACTCGTTTTCCGGAGCGGAGACCCAGTACTTC